What follows describes a single T cell receptor beta chain. This record comes from a study of blood T cell repertoires in COVID-19. Study-wide context: Donors in the United States, Italy and Spain gave samples during acute or convalescent COVID-19. T cells, B-cell-depleted T cells, or PBMCs supplied cDNA or gDNA.

V lost 0 bases and J lost 5, with 21 bases in between. This CDR3 is built from 18 residues. CDR1 and CDR2 (germline): LGHDT, YNNKEL (reference sequence). The method was immunoSEQ multiplex PCR; TCRdb's version includes in-frame clones alone and lacks a portion of them. In the table there are about 150,000 clones, 85% to 90% of which are singletons. Sample: peripheral blood. The clonotype comes from a middle-aged woman with acute or convalescent COVID-19. The chain has TRBV3-1 (or the pseudogene TRBV3-2) and TRBJ2-3, with D possibly being TRBD1 (6 bases). The CDR3 protein is CASSQERGIEWLRDTQYF. The DNA for the CDR3 is TGTGCCAGCAGCCAAGAGAGGGGGATAGAATGGCTACGAGATACGCAGTATTTT.